Below, one T cell receptor (beta chain) is given with its context. What it binds is not known. The planned depth of sequencing spanned 1 in 200,000 to 1 in 1 million T cells. Here immunoSEQ multiplex PCR was the method, and the copy in TCRdb shows in-frame clones only, minus some. The sample holds 110,000 to 150,000 clones, about three quarters seen once. The data stem from a study of cytotoxic CD8 clonotypes in ibrutinib-treated CLL. As for the study in general: There were about 12 relapsed/refractory patients and roughly 15 treatment-naive patients, and some 18 were IGHV unmutated. The study's findings and limits: Rare overall, public clonotypes shrank or held steady under therapy. At ibrutinib response, clonality increased, and at progression it declined back toward baseline.

The CDR3 covers 13 residues. Trimming took off 5 bases at V and 3 bases at J, with 11 bases between the two ends. The V gene's germline CDR1 is MDHEN and CDR2 SYDVKM. This clonotype was obtained from a human donor with chronic lymphocytic leukemia. The gene calls are TRBV28 and TRBJ2-7, with D uncertain. The sample in question was PBMCs, obtained after 24 months of ibrutinib treatment. This CDR3 reads CASSPGSFYEQYF. CDR3 bases: TGTGCCAGCAGTCCCGGCAGCTTCTACGAGCAGTACTTC. Full variable domain (rest looked up from reference TRBV28 and TRBJ2-7): DVKVTQSSRYLVKRTGEKVFLECVQDMDHENMFWYRQDPGLGLRLIYFSYDVKMKEKGDIPEGYSVSREKKERFSLILESASTNQTSMYLCASSPGSFYEQYFGPGTRLTVT.